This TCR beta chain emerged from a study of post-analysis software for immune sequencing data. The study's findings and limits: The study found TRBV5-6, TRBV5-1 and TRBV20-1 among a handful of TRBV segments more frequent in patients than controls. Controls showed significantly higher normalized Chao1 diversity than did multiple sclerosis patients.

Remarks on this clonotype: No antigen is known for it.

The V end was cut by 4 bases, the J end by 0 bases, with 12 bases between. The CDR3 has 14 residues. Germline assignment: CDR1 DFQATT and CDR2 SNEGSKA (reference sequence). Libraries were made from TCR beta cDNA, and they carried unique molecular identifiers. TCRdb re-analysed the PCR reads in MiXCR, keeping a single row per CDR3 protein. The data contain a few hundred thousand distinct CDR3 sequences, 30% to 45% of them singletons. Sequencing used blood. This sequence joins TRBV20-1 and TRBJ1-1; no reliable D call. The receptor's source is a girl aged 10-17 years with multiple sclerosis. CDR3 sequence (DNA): TGCAGTGCTACCAGCCACTTTATGAACACTGAAGCTTTCTTT. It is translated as CSATSHFMNTEAFF.